The 26 T cell receptor beta chains below were found in one sample sequenced in a study of chemoradiotherapy in HPV16-positive cancers. Some clones are missing from TCRdb's copy, which holds only in-frame ones; the method was immunoSEQ multiplex PCR. This table has 30,000 or so clones, 80% to 90% appearing once. The sample consisted of blood, taken from a patient who underwent chemoradiotherapy. These receptors were collected from a human donor with HPV-associated anogenital cancer.

The chain couples TRBV9 to TRBJ2-7; D is possibly TRBD1 (5 bases). The germline V gene has CDR1 SGDLS and CDR2 YYNGEE. This CDR3 is 12 amino acids long. Trimming shortened V by 0 bases and J by 5 bases, and 6 bases separated the two germline ends. The CDR3 nucleotides are TGTGCCAGCAGCGTAGAGGGGAACGAGCAGTACTTC. Translation: CASSVEGNEQYF. The full variable domain, its missing parts supplied by reference TRBV9 and TRBJ2-7, is DSGVTQTPKHLITATGQRVTLRCSPRSGDLSVYWYQQSLDQGLQFLIQYYNGEERAKGNILERFSAQQFPDLHSELNLSSLELGDSALYFCASSVEGNEQYFGPGTRLTVT.

The rearrangement joins TRBV7-7 to TRBJ2-6; TRBD1 or TRBD2 may be the D gene (5 bases each). The CDR3 loop spans 14 amino acids. With 1 base removed from V and 5 bases from J, the gap between germline ends came to 6 bases. Germline CDR1 SSHAT, CDR2 FNYEAQ (reference sequence). CDR3 sequence: CASSLGDRANVLTF. CDR3 DNA: TGTGCCAGCAGCTTAGGGGACCGGGCCAACGTCCTGACTTTC.

The CDR3, as DNA: TGTGCCCATTCTCACGGGTTTAGTGCCCAGCCCCAGCATTTT. Translated, it gives CAHSHGFSAQPQHF. The chain couples TRBV10-3 to TRBJ1-5; no clear D gene. The CDR3 is 14 residues long. Trimming pared 11 bases from V and 7 bases from J, leaving 21 bases between. The germline gives CDR1 ENHRY, CDR2 SYGVKD.

CDR3: CASSEGNKHGYTF. Written as DNA, the CDR3 is TGTGCCAGCAGCGAAGGAAATAAGCATGGCTACACCTTC. J is TRBJ1-2 and V is TRBV6-5; no definite D call. CDR3 length: 13 residues. Germline V CDR1 and CDR2: MNHEY, SVGAGI. Trimming pared 6 bases from V and 6 bases from J, leaving 14 bases between.

CDR3: CASSDGVGLTDTQYF. For the CDR3, the DNA is TGTGCCAGCAGTGATGGGGTCGGACTTACAGATACGCAGTATTTT. This chain uses TRBV25-1 with TRBJ2-3; D is possibly TRBD2 (5 bases). Trimming took off 3 bases at V and 3 bases at J, with 13 bases between the two ends. The CDR3 is 15 amino acids. The germline V gene encodes CDR1 MGHDK and CDR2 SYGVNS.

This chain connects TRBV18 to TRBJ2-5; D is ambiguous. This CDR3 has 16 residues. Looked up from germline, CDR1 is KGHSH and CDR2 is LQKENI. V dropped 1 base and J dropped 4 bases, with 16 bases sitting between them. The CDR3 region is CASSPLGSGSLETQYF. CDR3 nucleotides: TGTGCCAGCTCACCACTGGGGTCGGGTTCCCTAGAGACCCAGTACTTC. The variable domain in full, completed from reference TRBV18 and TRBJ2-5, reads NAGVMQNPRHLVRRRGQEARLRCSPMKGHSHVYWYRQLPEEGLKFMVYLQKENIIDESGMPKERFSAEFPKEGPSILRIQQVVRGDSAAYFCASSPLGSGSLETQYFGPGTRLLVL.

The V gene is TRBV2, the J gene TRBJ2-7; 10 positions agree with TRBD2. V was pared by 0 bases and J by 2 bases, with 13 bases of the junction left unmatched. This CDR3 has 19 residues. Germline lookup yields CDR1 SNHLY and CDR2 FYNNEI. In DNA, the CDR3 is TGTGCCAGCAGTGAAGCGCTGCCTAGCGGGAGTAGGGTGCCCTACGAGCAGTACTTC. It codes for CASSEALPSGSRVPYEQYF.

This clone has just one count. This chain links TRBV30 with TRBJ1-2; 12 nucleotides agree with TRBD1. This CDR3 has 15 residues. The V segment lost 4 bases and the J segment 5 bases; nucleotides outside the gene matches: 8. Germline V gene sequence: CDR1 GTSNPN, CDR2 SVGIG (reference sequence). DNA of the CDR3: TGTGCCTGGACTCAACCGGGACAGGGGGCTTATGGCTACACCTTC. It is translated as CAWTQPGQGAYGYTF.

The chain carries TRBV7-9 and TRBJ2-1, with 8 bases lining up with TRBD2. CDR1 SEHNR and CDR2 FQNEAQ come from the germline V gene (reference sequence). V trimming: 5 bases; J trimming: 6 bases; junction bases outside the gene matches: 6. CDR3 size: 14 residues. The CDR3 region is CASSVSGTSNEQFF. Here the CDR3 DNA reads TGTGCCAGCAGCGTCTCCGGGACTAGCAATGAGCAGTTCTTC.

This chain uses TRBV2 with TRBJ2-3; 9 bases are shared with TRBD2. Per the germline V gene, CDR1 is SNHLY and CDR2 is FYNNEI. Unmatched junction bases numbered 4, after V lost 4 bases and J lost 2 bases. CDR3 size: 15 residues. The CDR3 bases are TGTGCCAGCAGTGCCCTAGCGGGGACCACAGATACGCAGTATTTT. It specifies CASSALAGTTDTQYF.

The chain recombines TRBV4-2 with TRBJ1-1; TRBD1 aligns across 8 bases. The CDR3 runs 13 residues. Germline CDR1 reads LGHNA; CDR2 reads YNFKEQ. Germline trimming cut 5 bases from V and 4 bases from J; bases unmatched to any gene: 3. CDR3 nucleotide sequence: TGTGCCAGCAGCATAGGACAGGGCACTGAAGCTTTCTTT. Protein product: CASSIGQGTEAFF.

V and J are TRBV30 and TRBJ1-5; tentatively, D is TRBD1 (5 bases). Trimming shortened V by 1 base and J by 6 bases, and 10 bases separated the two germline ends. Germline V gene sequence: CDR1 GTSNPN, CDR2 SVGIG (reference sequence). This CDR3 region has 13 residues. CDR3 DNA: TGTGCCTGGAGTGGTAAGGGGACTCAGCCCCAGCATTTT. Encoded protein: CAWSGKGTQPQHF.

V gene TRBV5-1 combines with J gene TRBJ2-1; 9 nucleotides agree with TRBD1. Germline V gene sequence: CDR1 SGHRS, CDR2 YFSETQ. This CDR3 spans 15 amino acids. V dropped 3 bases and J dropped 3; count of bases not matched to a gene: 4. CDR3 nucleotides: TGCGCCAGCAGCTCGGGACAGGGAAACTACAATGAGCAGTTCTTC. Translating it yields CASSSGQGNYNEQFF.

J is TRBJ1-1 and V is TRBV18; TRBD1 matches 7 bases. The CDR3 sequence is 13 residues long. From germline, CDR1 is KGHSH and CDR2 LQKENI. J lost 7 bases, V lost 3 bases, and 5 bases had no gene match. CDR3 sequence: CASSPPGTDEAFF. DNA for the CDR3: TGTGCCAGCTCACCTCCCGGGACAGATGAAGCTTTCTTT.

The rearrangement joins TRBV7-7 to TRBJ2-2; D not resolved. Germline CDR1 and CDR2: SSHAT and FNYEAQ (reference sequence). Trimming removed 5 bases from V and 7 bases from J, with 8 bases in between. CDR3 size: 12 residues. As DNA, the CDR3 is TGTGCCAGCAGCCCCAATGGCGGGGAGCTGTTTTTT. Protein sequence: CASSPNGGELFF.

This chain joins TRBV7-9 and TRBJ2-7; D possibly uses TRBD1 or TRBD2 (5 bases each). The V gene's germline CDR1 is SEHNR and CDR2 FQNEAQ (reference sequence). The CDR3 is 14 amino acids. V shed 4 bases and J shed 2 bases, with 12 bases lying between them. CDR3 nucleotides: TGTGCCAGCAGCTCCCTGGGGACCGCCTACGAGCAGTACTTC. It yields the protein CASSSLGTAYEQYF.

This clone was detected only a few times. The chain couples TRBV6-5 to TRBJ1-1; the D is unclear. CDR1 MNHEY and CDR2 SVGAGI come from the germline V gene. The CDR3 runs 13 residues. V was clipped by 5 bases and J by 1 base, with 8 bases between them. CDR3 in amino acids: CASSLVWNTEAFF. The DNA for the CDR3 is TGTGCCAGCAGTCTGGTATGGAACACTGAAGCTTTCTTT.

V gene TRBV5-1 combines with J gene TRBJ1-6, with TRBD1 as a possible D gene (6 bases). This CDR3 has 18 residues. V gave up 3 bases and J gave up 0 bases, with 16 bases separating them. Germline lookup yields CDR1 SGHRS and CDR2 YFSETQ. The CDR3 here is CASSSGTLQSSYNSPLHF. CDR3 sequence (DNA): TGCGCCAGCAGCTCCGGGACACTCCAGAGCTCCTATAATTCACCCCTCCACTTT.

The rearrangement joins TRBV27 to TRBJ2-3, with TRBD1 identical over 7 bases. V was pared by 6 bases and J by 3 bases, with 9 bases of the junction left unmatched. The CDR3 is 15 amino acids. Germline CDR1 is MNHEY and CDR2 is SMNVEV (reference sequence). The CDR3, as DNA: TGTGCCAGCAGAGTAGGGCAGGGGGAGACAGATACGCAGTATTTT. Translating gives CASRVGQGETDTQYF.

This chain uses TRBV7-6 with TRBJ1-6, with D tentatively TRBD1 (5 bases). This CDR3 comprises 14 residues. Germline CDR1 is SGHVS and CDR2 is FNYEAQ. Deletions cut 0 bases from V and 10 bases from J, with 10 bases between. CDR3 in amino acids: CASSLARGSSPLHF. The CDR3 bases are TGTGCCAGCAGCTTAGCTAGGGGCAGCTCACCCCTCCACTTT.

The J gene is TRBJ1-1, the V gene TRBV7-7; D is uncertain. V gave up 5 bases and J gave up 1 base, with 8 bases separating them. There are 13 residues in the CDR3. Germline V gene sequence: CDR1 SSHAT, CDR2 FNYEAQ (reference sequence). The CDR3 spells CASSPTENTEAFF. In DNA, the CDR3 is TGTGCCAGCAGCCCCACGGAGAACACTGAAGCTTTCTTT.

The rearrangement links TRBV5-5 to TRBJ2-5, with 10 bases that match TRBD1. J was trimmed by 0 bases and V by 3 bases; bases with no gene match: 2. CDR1 is SGHKS, CDR2 YYEKEE, per germline (reference sequence). The CDR3 spans 15 residues. The DNA for the CDR3 is TGTGCCAGCAGCTGGGGACAGGGGTACCAAGAGACCCAGTACTTC. Translation: CASSWGQGYQETQYF.

The genes are TRBV6-5 and TRBJ1-5; 7 bases fit TRBD1. The CDR3 covers 15 residues. V shed 8 bases and J 6 bases; nucleotides not matched to a gene: 13. CDR1 and CDR2 (germline): MNHEY, SVGAGI. Here the CDR3 DNA reads TGTGCCAGCGGGAGGAGGCAGGGGGTAAGTCAGCCCCAGCATTTT. As protein: CASGRRQGVSQPQHF.

This sequence joins TRBV4-2 and TRBJ1-2; D is unresolved. V lost 3 bases and J lost 2, with 13 bases in between. The CDR3 sequence is 15 residues long. Germline V gives CDR1 LGHNA, CDR2 YNFKEQ. CDR3 sequence: CASSQGLGSNYGYTF. CDR3 in DNA: TGTGCCAGCAGCCAGGGGTTGGGATCAAACTATGGCTACACCTTC.

The chain carries TRBV10-3 and TRBJ2-1; TRBD2 matches at 8 bases. V gave up 4 bases and J gave up 1 base; unmatched junction bases: 6. This CDR3 is built from 16 residues. The germline CDR1 and CDR2 sequences are ENHRY and SYGVKD. The CDR3 is CAISGPGLASYNEQFF. The CDR3 DNA sequence: TGTGCCATCAGTGGACCCGGACTAGCTTCCTACAATGAGCAGTTCTTC.

The chain has TRBV7-9 and TRBJ2-1, with D uncertain. The CDR3 spans 16 residues. Trimming took 1 base from V and 4 from J, leaving 14 bases between them. Germline V lookup: CDR1 SEHNR, CDR2 FQNEAQ (reference sequence). CDR3 sequence: CASSLGKGISYNEQFF. In DNA form, the CDR3 reads TGTGCCAGCAGCTTAGGGAAAGGGATCTCTTACAATGAGCAGTTCTTC.